Listed below are T cell receptor beta chains from one sample, sequenced in a study of blood T cell repertoires in COVID-19. Clones were sequenced by immunoSEQ multiplex PCR, and TCRdb holds only the in-frame ones, with some missing. The sample consists of hundreds of thousands of clones, 75% to 90% of them appearing once. The sequenced material came from peripheral blood. The receptor source for this set is a woman younger than 45 with active or convalescent COVID-19. CDR3s include the opening cysteine and the closing phenylalanine or tryptophan. The D gene is left open where the match is weak. Some rows mark clone size as missing; the rest say once, few, many or name a class of expanded clone.

v_call: TRBV21-1; j_call: TRBJ2-5; clone_size: once; d_call: .; cdr3_nt: TGTGCCAGCAGCAAAAGCAGGGGGGAGACCCAGTACTTC; cdr3_aa: CASSKSRGETQYF
v_call: TRBV12-3/TRBV12-4; j_call: TRBJ1-2; clone_size: .; d_call: .; cdr3_nt: TGTGCCAGCAGTGCGGACAGCTACTATGGCTACACCTTC; cdr3_aa: CASSADSYYGYTF
v_call: TRBV12-3/TRBV12-4; j_call: TRBJ2-7; clone_size: .; d_call: .; cdr3_nt: TGTGCCAGCAGTTTAGCAGGGGGTATCCAGTACTTC; cdr3_aa: CASSLAGGIQYF
v_call: TRBV11-2; j_call: TRBJ2-7; clone_size: .; d_call: TRBD2; cdr3_nt: TGTGCCAGCAGCTTAGCCCAATCGGGAGGGAGGAAGTACTTC; cdr3_aa: CASSLAQSGGRKYF
v_call: TRBV5-1; j_call: TRBJ1-5; clone_size: few; d_call: .; cdr3_nt: TGCGCCAGCAGCTTGGGAGACTTTCAGGGAGGCCAGCCCCAGCATTTT; cdr3_aa: CASSLGDFQGGQPQHF
v_call: TRBV3-1/TRBV3-2; j_call: TRBJ1-5; clone_size: .; d_call: .; cdr3_nt: TGTGCCAGCAGCCTGGGACTCCTCAGCAATCAGCCCCAGCATTTT; cdr3_aa: CASSLGLLSNQPQHF
v_call: TRBV6-6; j_call: TRBJ1-2; clone_size: .; d_call: .; cdr3_nt: TGTGCCAGCAGTTACTCCCAGGGCGTTAGGGGCGATGGCTACACCTTC; cdr3_aa: CASSYSQGVRGDGYTF
v_call: TRBV5-1; j_call: TRBJ2-3; clone_size: .; d_call: .; cdr3_nt: TGCGCCAGCAGCTTGGCCGTGGGGCTTGGGGTCACAGATACGCAGTATTTT; cdr3_aa: CASSLAVGLGVTDTQYF
v_call: TRBV7-8; j_call: TRBJ2-1; clone_size: .; d_call: .; cdr3_nt: TGTGCCAGCAGTCCTAAGAGGGGGAAAGGCAATGAGCAGTTCTTC; cdr3_aa: CASSPKRGKGNEQFF
v_call: TRBV7-9; j_call: TRBJ2-6; clone_size: .; d_call: TRBD1; cdr3_nt: TGTGCCAGCAGCTTTCCGGACAGGGGTTCTGGGGCCAACGTCCTGACTTTC; cdr3_aa: CASSFPDRGSGANVLTF
v_call: TRBV7-9; j_call: TRBJ1-3; clone_size: .; d_call: TRBD1; cdr3_nt: TGTGCCAGCAGCTACAGACAGGGACCTGGAAACACCATATATTTT; cdr3_aa: CASSYRQGPGNTIYF
v_call: TRBV19; j_call: TRBJ2-5; clone_size: .; d_call: TRBD2; cdr3_nt: TGTGCCAGTAGCAAGACTAGCGGGGGGGAGGAGACCCAGTACTTC; cdr3_aa: CASSKTSGGEETQYF
v_call: TRBV27; j_call: TRBJ2-2; clone_size: .; d_call: TRBD2; cdr3_nt: TGTGCCAGCAAGGGACTAGCGGGACGCAACACCGGGGAGCTGTTTTTT; cdr3_aa: CASKGLAGRNTGELFF
v_call: TRBV3-1/TRBV3-2; j_call: TRBJ2-2; clone_size: .; d_call: TRBD2; cdr3_nt: TGTGCCAGCAGCCAAGATTGGCGGGAGGGCCAATCCGGGGAGCTGTTTTTT; cdr3_aa: CASSQDWREGQSGELFF
v_call: TRBV4-1; j_call: TRBJ2-1; clone_size: .; d_call: TRBD2; cdr3_nt: TGCGCCAGCACCTCGCAGGGAGGGAAATCCTACAATGAGCAGTTCTTC; cdr3_aa: CASTSQGGKSYNEQFF
v_call: TRBV5-4; j_call: TRBJ1-1; clone_size: .; d_call: .; cdr3_nt: TGTGCCAGCAGCTTATCCGGAGGTAGTATACTTGAAGCTTTCTTT; cdr3_aa: CASSLSGGSILEAFF
v_call: TRBV6-5; j_call: TRBJ1-2; clone_size: .; d_call: .; cdr3_nt: TGTGCCAGCAGTCCCGGGGTTGGCTACACCTTC; cdr3_aa: CASSPGVGYTF
v_call: TRBV5-1; j_call: TRBJ1-2; clone_size: .; d_call: TRBD1; cdr3_nt: TGCGCCAGCAGCTTGTACAGGGGAAGTGACTATGGCTACACCTTC; cdr3_aa: CASSLYRGSDYGYTF
v_call: TRBV5-4; j_call: TRBJ1-2; clone_size: .; d_call: TRBD1; cdr3_nt: TGTGCCAGCAGCTTGGGGACAGGGGATTATGGCTACACCTTC; cdr3_aa: CASSLGTGDYGYTF
v_call: TRBV3-1/TRBV3-2; j_call: TRBJ1-3; clone_size: .; d_call: .; cdr3_nt: TGTGCCAGCAGCCAACCCCGGGACTCTGGAAACACCATATATTTT; cdr3_aa: CASSQPRDSGNTIYF
v_call: TRBV7-7; j_call: TRBJ2-5; clone_size: .; d_call: .; cdr3_nt: TGTGCCAGCAGCTTACGATCGACAGCCTCACCCCAAGAGACCCAGTACTTC; cdr3_aa: CASSLRSTASPQETQYF
v_call: TRBV6-2/TRBV6-3; j_call: TRBJ2-5; clone_size: .; d_call: TRBD2; cdr3_nt: TGTGCCAGCAGTTACTCCGGTCCAACTAGCGACCAAGAGACCCAGTACTTC; cdr3_aa: CASSYSGPTSDQETQYF
v_call: TRBV6-2/TRBV6-3; j_call: TRBJ1-1; clone_size: .; d_call: .; cdr3_nt: TGTGCCAGCAGTTCCTGGACAGTCGGAGCTTTCTTT; cdr3_aa: CASSSWTVGAFF
v_call: TRBV6-5; j_call: TRBJ1-1; clone_size: .; d_call: .; cdr3_nt: TGTGCCAGCAGTTACTCGATGGGGGGGAGGGGGTCAGCTTTCTTT; cdr3_aa: CASSYSMGGRGSAFF
v_call: TRBV6-5; j_call: TRBJ1-1; clone_size: few; d_call: TRBD1; cdr3_nt: TGTGCCAGCAGTCTTCTACAGGGGGGGGACACTGAAGCTTTCTTT; cdr3_aa: CASSLLQGGDTEAFF
v_call: TRBV9; j_call: TRBJ1-4; clone_size: .; d_call: .; cdr3_nt: TGTGCCAGCAGCCCCCGCGATGGCGCATGGCAGAGCGTACCGAAACTGTTTTTT; cdr3_aa: CASSPRDGAWQSVPKLFF
v_call: TRBV6-1; j_call: TRBJ1-5; clone_size: .; d_call: .; cdr3_nt: TGTGCCAGCAGTGAAGAGGGGCAGCCCCAGCATTTT; cdr3_aa: CASSEEGQPQHF
v_call: TRBV12-3/TRBV12-4; j_call: TRBJ1-1; clone_size: .; d_call: .; cdr3_nt: TGTGCCAGCATCCGGGACTCAAGGGGTGAAGCTTTCTTT; cdr3_aa: CASIRDSRGEAFF
v_call: TRBV7-2; j_call: TRBJ1-5; clone_size: .; d_call: TRBD1; cdr3_nt: TGTGCCAGCAGTCGGGACAGGGCATACAATCAGCCCCAGCATTTT; cdr3_aa: CASSRDRAYNQPQHF
v_call: TRBV29-1; j_call: TRBJ2-7; clone_size: .; d_call: TRBD1; cdr3_nt: TGCAGCGTGGGACAGGGGTACTACGAGCAGTACTTC; cdr3_aa: CSVGQGYYEQYF
v_call: TRBV7-4; j_call: TRBJ1-2; clone_size: .; d_call: .; cdr3_nt: TGTGCCAGCAGCTTAAGCAAAGGTAAACAGGTCGGCTACACCTTC; cdr3_aa: CASSLSKGKQVGYTF
v_call: TRBV27; j_call: TRBJ1-2; clone_size: .; d_call: TRBD1; cdr3_nt: TGTGCCAGCAGGCGGGGACAGGGATTTAACCATGGCTACACCTTC; cdr3_aa: CASRRGQGFNHGYTF
v_call: TRBV6-2/TRBV6-3; j_call: TRBJ2-7; clone_size: .; d_call: TRBD2; cdr3_nt: TGTGCCAGCAGTTACGCACTAGCGGGAGCGTATTACGGCGAGCAGTACTTC; cdr3_aa: CASSYALAGAYYGEQYF
v_call: TRBV18; j_call: TRBJ2-3; clone_size: .; d_call: .; cdr3_nt: TGTGCCAGCTCTCCCGGGACTGTAGCAGATACGCAGTATTTT; cdr3_aa: CASSPGTVADTQYF
v_call: TRBV7-2; j_call: TRBJ1-1; clone_size: .; d_call: TRBD1; cdr3_nt: TGTGCCAGCAGCTTAATGACAGGGGCTGCGGGGACTGAAGCTTTCTTT; cdr3_aa: CASSLMTGAAGTEAFF
v_call: TRBV4-1; j_call: TRBJ2-5; clone_size: .; d_call: TRBD2; cdr3_nt: TGCGCCAGCAGCCAAGATAGGCTCGGCGGGGGGTTTCAAGAGACCCAGTACTTC; cdr3_aa: CASSQDRLGGGFQETQYF